The source of this T cell receptor (beta chain) is a study of OX40 agonist ivuxolimab in advanced cancers. Overall study: A history of anti-PD-1, anti-PD-L1 or anti-CTLA-4 therapy was acceptable, and more than 30% had some. Study results and caveats: Expanded clones were, on average, more numerous among CD8+ T cells than CD4+.

Sequenced by immunoSEQ multiplex PCR; TCRdb stores in-frame clones only, minus some. Among 60,000 to 70,000 clones listed, roughly nine tenths were seen once. The trim removed 2 bases at V and 7 bases at J, leaving 6 bases unmatched. There are 13 residues in the CDR3. Germline V lookup: CDR1 SGHKS, CDR2 YYEKEE (reference sequence). Turning to this clone: Its antigen is not known.

This chain links TRBV5-5 with TRBJ2-7; 7 positions agree with TRBD2. The sequence came from an adult with an advanced solid tumor such as melanoma, head and neck, liver or kidney cancer. The material was CD4+ or CD8+ T cells sorted from blood, obtained in a trial of the OX40 agonist ivuxolimab. CDR3 region: CASSFGEGGEQYF. In DNA form, the CDR3 reads TGTGCCAGCAGCTTCGGGGAGGGCGGAGAGCAGTACTTC.